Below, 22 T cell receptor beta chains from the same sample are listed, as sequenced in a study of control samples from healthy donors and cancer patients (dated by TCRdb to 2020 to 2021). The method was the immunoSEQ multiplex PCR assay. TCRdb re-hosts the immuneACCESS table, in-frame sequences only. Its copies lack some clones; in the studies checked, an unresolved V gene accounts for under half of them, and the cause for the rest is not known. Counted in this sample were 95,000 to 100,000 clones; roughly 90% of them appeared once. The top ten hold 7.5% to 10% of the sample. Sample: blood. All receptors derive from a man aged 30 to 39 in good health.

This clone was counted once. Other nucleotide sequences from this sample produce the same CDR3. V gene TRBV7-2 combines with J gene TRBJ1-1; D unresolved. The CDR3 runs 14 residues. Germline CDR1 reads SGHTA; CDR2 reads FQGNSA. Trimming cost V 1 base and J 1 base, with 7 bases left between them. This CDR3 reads CASSLGPGNTEAFF. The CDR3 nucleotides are TGTGCCAGCAGCTTAGGCCCAGGGAACACTGAAGCTTTCTTT.

This chain's CDR3 is CASSVTGVQPQHF. The DNA for the CDR3 is TGTGCCAGCAGTGTGACGGGGGTACAGCCCCAGCATTTT. This chain links TRBV2 with TRBJ1-5; D may be TRBD1 (5 bases). V was shortened by 4 bases and J by 7 bases, with 11 bases between the two germline ends. CDR1 and CDR2 (germline): SNHLY, FYNNEI. This CDR3 contains 13 residues.

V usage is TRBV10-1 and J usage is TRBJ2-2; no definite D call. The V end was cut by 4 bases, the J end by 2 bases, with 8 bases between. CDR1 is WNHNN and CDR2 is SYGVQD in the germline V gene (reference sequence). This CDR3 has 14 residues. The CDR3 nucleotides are TGCGCCAGCAGTGCCAGGAAAAACACCGGGGAGCTGTTTTTT. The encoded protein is CASSARKNTGELFF.

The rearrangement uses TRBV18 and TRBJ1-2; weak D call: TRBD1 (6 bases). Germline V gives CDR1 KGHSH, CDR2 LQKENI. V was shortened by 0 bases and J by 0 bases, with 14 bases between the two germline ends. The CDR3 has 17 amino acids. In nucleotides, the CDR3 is TGTGCCAGCTCACCACCGGGCGGGGGGCCGTCTAACTATGGCTACACCTTC. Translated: CASSPPGGGPSNYGYTF.

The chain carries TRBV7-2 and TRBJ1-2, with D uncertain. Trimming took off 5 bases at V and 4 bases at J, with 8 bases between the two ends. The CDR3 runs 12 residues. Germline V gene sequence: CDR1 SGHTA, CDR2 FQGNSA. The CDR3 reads CASSPSSYGYTF. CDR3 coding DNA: TGTGCCAGCAGCCCTAGCTCCTATGGCTACACCTTC.

CDR3 DNA sequence: TGTGCCAGCAGCCAAGTTGGCCGAGGAAATAGCAATCAGCCCCAGCATTTT. Its translation: CASSQVGRGNSNQPQHF. V usage is TRBV4-2 and J usage is TRBJ1-5; D not resolved. Trimming took off 1 base at V and 0 bases at J, with 13 bases between the two ends. This CDR3 contains 17 residues. CDR1 LGHNA and CDR2 YNFKEQ come from the germline V gene.

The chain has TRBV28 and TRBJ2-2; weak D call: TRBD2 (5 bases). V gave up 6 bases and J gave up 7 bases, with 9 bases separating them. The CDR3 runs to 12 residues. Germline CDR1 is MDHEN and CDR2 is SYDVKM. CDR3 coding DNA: TGTGCCAGCAGACTAGTTAACGGGGAGCTGTTTTTT. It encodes CASRLVNGELFF.

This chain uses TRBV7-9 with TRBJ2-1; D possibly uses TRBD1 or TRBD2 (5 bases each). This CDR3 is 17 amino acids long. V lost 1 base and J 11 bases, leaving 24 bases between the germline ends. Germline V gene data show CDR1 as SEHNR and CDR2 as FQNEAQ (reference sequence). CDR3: CASSLVIIRGPPQQQFF. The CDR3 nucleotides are TGTGCCAGCAGCTTAGTAATAATCCGGGGACCCCCACAACAGCAGTTCTTC.

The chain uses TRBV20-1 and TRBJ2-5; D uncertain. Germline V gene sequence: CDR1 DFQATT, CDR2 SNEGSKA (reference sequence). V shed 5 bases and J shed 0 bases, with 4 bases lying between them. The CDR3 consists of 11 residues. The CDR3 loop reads CSAWYQETQYF. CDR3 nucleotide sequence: TGCAGTGCTTGGTACCAAGAGACCCAGTACTTC.

The CDR3 protein is CASSEMYSTWEQFF. For the CDR3, the DNA is TGCGCCAGCAGTGAGATGTACAGCACCTGGGAGCAGTTCTTC. This chain links TRBV10-1 with TRBJ2-1; no clear D gene. Trimming pared 2 bases from V and 10 bases from J, leaving 15 bases between. The CDR3 length is 14 residues. Germline V gene data show CDR1 as WNHNN and CDR2 as SYGVQD (reference sequence).

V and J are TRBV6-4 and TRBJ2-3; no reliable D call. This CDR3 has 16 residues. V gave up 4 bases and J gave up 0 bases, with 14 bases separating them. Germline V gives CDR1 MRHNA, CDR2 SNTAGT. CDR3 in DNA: TGTGCCAGCAGTGTTTTGGCGTTAACTAGCACAGATACGCAGTATTTT. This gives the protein CASSVLALTSTDTQYF.

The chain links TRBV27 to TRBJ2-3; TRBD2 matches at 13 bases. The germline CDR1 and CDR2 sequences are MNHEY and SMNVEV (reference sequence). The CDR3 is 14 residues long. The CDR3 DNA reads TGTGCAACGAAGGGACTAGCGGGATGGGATACGCAGTATTTT. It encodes CATKGLAGWDTQYF.

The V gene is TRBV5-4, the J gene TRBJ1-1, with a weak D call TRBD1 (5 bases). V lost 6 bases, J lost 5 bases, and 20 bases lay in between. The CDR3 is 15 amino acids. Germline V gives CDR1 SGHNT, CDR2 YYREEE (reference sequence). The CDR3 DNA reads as TGTGCCAGCACCACCGCTAGGGGTTTGAGGACTGAAGCTTTCTTT. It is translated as CASTTARGLRTEAFF.

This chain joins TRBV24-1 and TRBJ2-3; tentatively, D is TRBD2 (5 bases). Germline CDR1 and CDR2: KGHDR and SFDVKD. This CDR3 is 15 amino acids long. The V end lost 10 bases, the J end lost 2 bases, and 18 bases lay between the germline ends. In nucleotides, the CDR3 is TGTGCCACGGGTGGAGCGGCAGACTACACAGATACGCAGTATTTT. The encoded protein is CATGGAADYTDTQYF.

The CDR3 reads CASSLVYRPDTQYF. The CDR3 DNA reads TGTGCCAGCAGCTTAGTCTACCGACCAGATACGCAGTATTTT. The gene calls are TRBV7-2 and TRBJ2-3, with D unclear. CDR1 is SGHTA and CDR2 is FQGNSA in the germline V gene. The V end lost 1 base, the J end lost 4 bases, and 9 bases lay between the germline ends. The CDR3 is made up of 14 amino acids.

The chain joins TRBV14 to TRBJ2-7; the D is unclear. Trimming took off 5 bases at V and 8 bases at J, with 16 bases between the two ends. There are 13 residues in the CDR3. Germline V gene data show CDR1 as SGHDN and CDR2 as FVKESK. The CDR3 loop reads CASSLVGRAQQYF. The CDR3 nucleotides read TGTGCCAGCAGCTTAGTCGGACGGGCCCAGCAGTACTTC.

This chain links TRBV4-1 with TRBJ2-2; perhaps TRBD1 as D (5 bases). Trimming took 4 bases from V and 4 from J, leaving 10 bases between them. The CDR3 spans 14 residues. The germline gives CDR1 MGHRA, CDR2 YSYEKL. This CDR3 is CASSPQGGTGELFF. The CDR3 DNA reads TGCGCCAGCAGCCCTCAGGGTGGCACCGGGGAGCTGTTTTTT.

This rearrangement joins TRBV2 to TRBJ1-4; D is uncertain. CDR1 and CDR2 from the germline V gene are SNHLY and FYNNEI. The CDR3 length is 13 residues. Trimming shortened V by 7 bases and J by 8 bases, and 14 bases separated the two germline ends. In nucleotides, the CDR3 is TGTGCCAGCACGGGGAGCTTAATGGAAAAACTGTTTTTT. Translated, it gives CASTGSLMEKLFF. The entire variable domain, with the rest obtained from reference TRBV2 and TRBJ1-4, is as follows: EPEVTQTPSHQVTQMGQEVILRCVPISNHLYFYWYRQILGQKVEFLVSFYNNEISEKSEIFDDQFSVERPDGSNFTLKIRSTKLEDSAMYFCASTGSLMEKLFFGSGTQLSVL.

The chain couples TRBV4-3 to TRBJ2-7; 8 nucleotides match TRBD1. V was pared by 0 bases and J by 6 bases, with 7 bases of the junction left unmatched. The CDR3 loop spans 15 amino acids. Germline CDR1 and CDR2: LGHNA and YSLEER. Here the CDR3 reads CASSQDWQGAGEQYF. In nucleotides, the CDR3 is TGCGCCAGCAGCCAAGATTGGCAGGGGGCGGGCGAGCAGTACTTC.

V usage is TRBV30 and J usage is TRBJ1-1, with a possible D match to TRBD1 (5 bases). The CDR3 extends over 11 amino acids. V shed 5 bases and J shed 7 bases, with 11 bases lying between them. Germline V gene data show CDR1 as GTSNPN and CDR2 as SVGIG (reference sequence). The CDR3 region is CAWVRGIEAFF. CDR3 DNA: TGTGCCTGGGTTAGGGGAATTGAAGCTTTCTTT.

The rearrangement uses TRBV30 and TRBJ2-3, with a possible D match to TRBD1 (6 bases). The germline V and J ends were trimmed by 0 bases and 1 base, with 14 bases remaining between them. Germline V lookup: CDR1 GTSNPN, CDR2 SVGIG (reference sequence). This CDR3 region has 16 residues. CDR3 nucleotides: TGTGCCTGGAGTGTGAGGGGGATTCGGGGCACAGATACGCAGTATTTT. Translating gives CAWSVRGIRGTDTQYF.

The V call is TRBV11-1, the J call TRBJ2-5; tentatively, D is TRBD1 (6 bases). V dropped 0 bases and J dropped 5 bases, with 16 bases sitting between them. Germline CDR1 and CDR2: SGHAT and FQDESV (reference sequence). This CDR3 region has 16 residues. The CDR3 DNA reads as TGTGCCAGCAGCTTAGCGGGGACACCCCGAAGGGAGACCCAGTACTTC. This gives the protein CASSLAGTPRRETQYF.